These 9 T cell receptor beta chains were all obtained from the same sample, sequenced in a study of response to subunit inactivated influenza vaccine. TCRdb re-called the RT-PCR reads with MiXCR, one entry per CDR3 protein. In the table there are approximately 680,000 distinct CDR3 sequences, approximately 14% of which are singletons. The input for sequencing was PBMCs from blood, taken 11 to 12 days after vaccination. The receptors come from a man aged 45-65 years who received an inactivated influenza vaccine.

This clonotype has a count of ten or more. The CDR3 protein is CASSRSGSSYEQYF. The CDR3 DNA is TGTGCCAGCTCAAGGTCGGGGAGCTCCTACGAGCAGTACTTC. The chain combines TRBV25-1 with TRBJ2-7; a possible D gene is TRBD2 (5 bases). CDR1 MGHDK and CDR2 SYGVNS come from the germline V gene. V was pared by 8 bases and J by 0 bases, with 14 bases between. The CDR3 consists of 14 residues.

This clonotype has only a few counts. One end of the junction varies from germline; a read error may be responsible. This chain uses TRBV7-7 with TRBJ2-3; possibly TRBD1 or TRBD2 for D (5 bases each). The germline V gene has CDR1 SSHAT and CDR2 FNYEAQ (reference sequence). CDR3 size: 14 residues. The CDR3 nucleotides read TGTGCTAGCAGCGCCGGGACGGGTTTTGATACGCAGTATTTT. This codes for CASSAGTGFDTQYF.

The chain recombines TRBV4-2 with TRBJ2-3; no firm D call. CDR3 length equals 14 residues. Germline loops: CDR1 LGHNA, CDR2 YNFKEQ. V was pared by 4 bases and J by 0 bases, with 8 bases between. DNA of the CDR3: TGTGCCAGCAGCCGAGAACAGAGCACAGATACGCAGTATTTT. Translation gives CASSREQSTDTQYF.

The V and J genes are TRBV20-1 and TRBJ2-7, with 7 bases fitting TRBD1. V was clipped by 4 bases and J by 3 bases; unmatched bases: 6. In germline, CDR1 is DFQATT, CDR2 SNEGSKA (reference sequence). The CDR3 sequence is 13 residues long. The CDR3 reads CSANLGQSYEQYF. The CDR3 nucleotides read TGCAGTGCTAACCTGGGACAGAGCTACGAGCAGTACTTC.

J is TRBJ2-7 and V is TRBV4-3; D might be TRBD1 or TRBD2, each matching 5 bases. This CDR3 contains 14 residues. The V gene lost 0 bases and the J gene lost 4 bases, with 10 bases spanning the gap. Germline assignment: CDR1 LGHNA and CDR2 YSLEER. The CDR3 spells CASSQDRDDYEQYF. DNA of the CDR3: TGCGCCAGCAGCCAAGACAGGGACGATTACGAGCAGTACTTC.

This clonotype was observed a few times. The gene calls are TRBV5-5 and TRBJ2-2, with 8 bases lining up with TRBD1. J lost 6 bases, V lost 4 bases, and 8 bases had no gene match. Germline V gene lookup returns CDR1 SGHKS and CDR2 YYEKEE (reference sequence). The CDR3 spans 15 residues. Here the CDR3 DNA reads TGTGCCAGCAGCACTAGACAGGGGCCTGCCGGGGAGCTGTTTTTT. Residues: CASSTRQGPAGELFF.

This chain connects TRBV4-2 to TRBJ2-5; D gene uncertain. V was trimmed by 0 bases and J by 7 bases, leaving 9 bases between them. Germline assignment: CDR1 LGHNA and CDR2 YNFKEQ. The CDR3 consists of 13 residues. As DNA, the CDR3 is TGTGCCAGCAGCCAAGATACGGGTCGGACCCAGTACTTC. Protein sequence: CASSQDTGRTQYF.

This rearrangement joins TRBV5-8 to TRBJ1-5; D unclear. The CDR3 loop spans 14 amino acids. CDR1 and CDR2 from the germline V gene are SGHTS and YDEGEE. Trimming removed 7 bases at V and 0 bases at J, with 11 bases between. The CDR3 loop reads CASGPWASNQPQHF. The CDR3, as DNA: TGTGCCAGCGGCCCTTGGGCTAGCAATCAGCCCCAGCATTTT. The full variable domain, in which reference TRBV5-8 and TRBJ1-5 provide the parts outside the CDR3, is EAGVTQSPTHLIKTRGQQATLRCSPISGHTSVYWYQQALGLGLQFLLWYDEGEERNRGNFPPRFSGRQFPNYSSELNVNALELEDSALYLCASGPWASNQPQHFGDGTRLSIL.

This chain connects TRBV12-3 or TRBV12-4 to TRBJ2-1, with D tentatively TRBD2 (6 bases). The length of the CDR3 is 13 residues. The V end was cut by 1 base, the J end by 8 bases, with 9 bases between. CDR3: CASSLGGVDEQFF. CDR3 DNA: TGTGCCAGCAGTTTAGGGGGGGTTGATGAGCAGTTCTTC.